The 32 T cell receptor beta chains reported below all come from one sample, sequenced in a study of spatial heterogeneity in lung cancer. Time point given: sample taken at primary tumor resection. MiXCR was run by TCRdb on the 5' RACE reads, yielding one entry per CDR3 protein. The sample holds a few thousand distinct CDR3 sequences; around 2.1% are singletons and the top ten take 18%. The source material was normal lung tissue next to the tumor, sampled at surgery. The source of these receptors is a male donor with early-stage non-small cell lung cancer.

Notes on this clonotype: A much larger clone differs from this one at a single base, so this may be a read error. CDR3 protein: CASSQGQEAGGYTF. Written as DNA, the CDR3 is TGTGCCAGCAGCCAAGGTCAGGAGGCCGGTGGCTACACCTTC. V is TRBV4-2 and J is TRBJ1-2; D unclear. The germline V gene has CDR1 LGHNA and CDR2 YNFKEQ. This CDR3 spans 14 amino acids. The V end was cut by 1 base, the J end by 7 bases, with 13 bases between.

By share, this clonotype ranks as medium-sized. The chain carries TRBV6-5 and TRBJ1-1; D is possibly TRBD1 (5 bases). Trimming took off 8 bases at V and 0 bases at J, with 10 bases between the two ends. The CDR3 has 13 residues. Germline CDR1 and CDR2: MNHEY and SVGAGI. CDR3 nucleotide sequence: TGTGCCAGCCAACAGGTGCTGAACACTGAAGCTTTCTTT. It codes for CASQQVLNTEAFF.

By proportion, this clonotype is large. The chain has TRBV7-9 and TRBJ1-2; the D is unclear. This CDR3 is built from 14 residues. The germline V and J ends were trimmed by 5 bases and 8 bases, with 18 bases remaining between them. From germline, CDR1 is SEHNR and CDR2 FQNEAQ (reference sequence). CDR3 DNA: TGTGCCAGCAGCCCCAGGACCGTTGGCCGAGGCTACACCTTC. Translated, it gives CASSPRTVGRGYTF.

This clonotype was seen more than once but under ten times. The chain joins TRBV20-1 to TRBJ2-3, with 10 bases aligning to TRBD1. The junction had 8 bases not matched to a gene; V was cut back by 3 bases and J by 8 bases. This CDR3 has 14 amino acids. CDR1 and CDR2 from the germline V gene are DFQATT and SNEGSKA (reference sequence). The CDR3 bases are TGCAGTGCTAGCGGACAGGGGGGCGTGGGTACGCAGTATTTT. It encodes CSASGQGGVGTQYF.

This clonotype is deemed medium-sized. CDR3 sequence reads: CASSPRGAISYNEQFF. Written as DNA, the CDR3 is TGTGCCAGCTCCCCTCGGGGGGCAATCTCCTACAATGAGCAGTTCTTC. V gene TRBV18 combines with J gene TRBJ2-1, with D tentatively TRBD2 (7 bases). Trimming shortened V by 6 bases and J by 0 bases, and 15 bases separated the two germline ends. Germline values: CDR1 KGHSH, CDR2 LQKENI. The CDR3 runs to 16 residues.

This clonotype is labeled medium-sized. This rearrangement joins TRBV12-3 or TRBV12-4 to TRBJ1-5; the match to TRBD1 covers 12 bases. The CDR3 loop spans 21 amino acids. V was clipped by 6 bases and J by 1 base; unmatched bases: 19. The CDR3 DNA follows: TGTGCCAGCAGCCCAAGAAGGGCCGGGACAGGGGGCTCTGGAAGCAATCAGCCCCAGCATTTT. Translating it yields CASSPRRAGTGGSGSNQPQHF.

This clonotype showed up many times. The chain carries TRBV4-1 and TRBJ2-7; D not resolved. V was cut by 1 base and J by 1 base, with 11 bases left in between. The CDR3 is 15 amino acids. Germline V gene data show CDR1 as MGHRA and CDR2 as YSYEKL. CDR3 sequence reads: CASSQGTEGSYEQYF. The CDR3 DNA reads as TGCGCCAGCAGCCAAGGAACGGAAGGGTCCTACGAGCAGTACTTC.

This clonotype is termed medium-sized (0.01 to 0.1%). The chain combines TRBV12-3 or TRBV12-4 with TRBJ2-7; 8 nucleotides match TRBD1. The CDR3 contains 14 residues. Losses at the gene ends were 5 bases for V and 2 bases for J; bases not matched to a gene: 5. CDR3 sequence (DNA): TGTGCCAGCAGTATTGGGACAGGTCCCTACGAGCAGTACTTC. Translated, it gives CASSIGTGPYEQYF.

This clonotype came up many times. The V and J genes are TRBV5-1 and TRBJ2-1; TRBD2 matches at 10 bases. Germline CDR1 SGHRS, CDR2 YFSETQ. V shed 3 bases and J 4 bases; nucleotides not matched to a gene: 13. This CDR3 region has 18 residues. The CDR3 loop is CASSSVSGLAGEYNEQFF. CDR3 nucleotide sequence: TGCGCCAGCAGCTCCGTTAGTGGGCTAGCGGGGGAATACAATGAGCAGTTCTTC. The full variable domain, in which reference TRBV5-1 and TRBJ2-1 provide the parts outside the CDR3, is KAGVTQTPRYLIKTRGQQVTLSCSPISGHRSVSWYQQTPGQGLQFLFEYFSETQRNKGNFPGRFSGRQFSNSRSEMNVSTLELGDSALYLCASSSVSGLAGEYNEQFFGPGTRLTVL.

By proportion, this clonotype is medium-sized. The V and J genes are TRBV20-1 and TRBJ2-7; 13 nucleotides line up with TRBD2. Germline lookup yields CDR1 DFQATT and CDR2 SNEGSKA (reference sequence). Trimming removed 5 bases from V and 3 bases from J; junction bases left unmatched: 10. CDR3 length: 16 residues. The CDR3: CSAPPGLAGKFYEQYF. CDR3 coding DNA: TGCAGTGCTCCTCCGGGACTAGCGGGGAAGTTCTACGAGCAGTACTTC.

By share of the sample, this clonotype is medium-sized. The chain links TRBV2 to TRBJ2-7; no clear D gene. Germline V gene data show CDR1 as SNHLY and CDR2 as FYNNEI. V was shortened by 3 bases and J by 0 bases, with 9 bases between the two germline ends. The CDR3 is made up of 14 amino acids. CDR3 protein: CASSEFDNSYEQYF. The CDR3 DNA is TGTGCCAGCAGTGAGTTTGACAACTCCTACGAGCAGTACTTC.

This clonotype was observed at least ten times. One base away lies a much larger clone, so this may be a sequencing read error. The J gene is TRBJ1-6, the V gene TRBV5-1; TRBD1 matches 9 bases. CDR1 and CDR2 (germline): SGHRS, YFSETQ. Losses at the gene ends were 7 bases for V and 8 bases for J; bases not matched to a gene: 4. CDR3 length equals 13 residues. The CDR3 sequence: CASGRDRDSPLHF. CDR3 DNA sequence: TGCGCCAGCGGCAGGGACAGGGATTCACCCCTCCACTTT.

In the case of this clonotype: Possible read error: a much larger clone is one base away. The chain carries TRBV6-5 and TRBJ2-1, with D tentatively TRBD1 (5 bases). CDR1 is MNHEY and CDR2 is SVGAGI in the germline V gene. The CDR3 is 14 amino acids. V was pared by 7 bases and J by 2 bases, with 12 bases between. DNA for the CDR3: TGTGCCAGCAAATCAGGGTGCGCCTACAATGAGCAGTTCTTC. Translating it yields CASKSGCAYNEQFF.

The rearrangement links TRBV12-3 or TRBV12-4 to TRBJ2-7, with 10 bases identical to TRBD1. V shed 5 bases, J shed 3 bases, and the junction held 7 bases outside the gene matches. The length of the CDR3 is 15 residues. CDR3 sequence: CASSRSGQGIYEQYF. The CDR3 DNA is TGTGCCAGCAGTAGATCGGGACAGGGGATCTACGAGCAGTACTTC.

This clonotype was seen repeatedly, ten times or more. The chain links TRBV2 to TRBJ2-2; D is possibly TRBD2 (5 bases). This CDR3 region has 17 residues. Deletions cut 7 bases from V and 6 bases from J, with 24 bases between. The germline gives CDR1 SNHLY, CDR2 FYNNEI. CDR3 in amino acids: CASKLVDSDLVAGELFF. In nucleotides, the CDR3 is TGTGCCAGCAAATTGGTCGATAGCGACCTAGTGGCCGGGGAGCTGTTTTTT.

This clonotype was detected ten times or more. The chain is built from TRBV20-1 and TRBJ2-5, with 8 bases matching TRBD2. The length of the CDR3 is 15 residues. CDR1 is DFQATT, CDR2 SNEGSKA, per germline (reference sequence). Trimming at V came to 5 bases and at J to 1 base, leaving 9 bases not matched to a gene. The CDR3 region is CSAPLAGHPQETQYF. CDR3 sequence (DNA): TGCAGTGCTCCCTTAGCGGGGCACCCCCAAGAGACCCAGTACTTC.

Within the sample, this clonotype is medium-sized. One end of the junction varies from germline; a read error may be responsible. J is TRBJ1-1 and V is TRBV18; a possible D gene is TRBD1 (6 bases). The CDR3 length is 13 residues. CDR1 KGHSH and CDR2 LQKENI come from the germline V gene. CDR3 amino acids: CASSPQGGTEAFF. CDR3 sequence (DNA): TGTGCCAGCTCTCCACAGGGAGGCACTGAAGCTTTCTTT.

In its sample, this clonotype is medium-sized. Mismatch with germline at one junction end may stem from a read error. The gene calls are TRBV20-1 and TRBJ2-7; 10 bases are shared with TRBD2. CDR3 length: 15 residues. Germline loops: CDR1 DFQATT, CDR2 SNEGSKA (reference sequence). The CDR3 sequence: CSARAPASGGYEQYF. The DNA for the CDR3 is TGCAGTGCAAGAGCTCCGGCTAGCGGGGGCTACGAGCAGTACTTC.

By share, this clonotype ranks as medium-sized (0.01 to 0.1%). The chain uses TRBV2 and TRBJ2-7, with 15 bases identical to TRBD2. The CDR3 is made up of 16 amino acids. Per the germline V gene, CDR1 is SNHLY and CDR2 is FYNNEI. Trimming cost V 1 base and J 2 bases; bases outside gene matches: 0. The CDR3 reads CASSEGTSGGAYEQYF. In nucleotides, the CDR3 is TGTGCCAGCAGTGAAGGGACTAGCGGGGGGGCCTACGAGCAGTACTTC.

This clonotype is medium-sized in the sample. The chain employs TRBV5-1 and TRBJ2-5; D not certain. Looked up from germline, CDR1 is SGHRS and CDR2 is YFSETQ. V lost 0 bases and J 0 bases, leaving 9 bases between the germline ends. The CDR3 consists of 15 residues. The CDR3, as DNA: TGCGCCAGCAGCTTGGTTTCGGCCAACCAAGAGACCCAGTACTTC. Translated, it gives CASSLVSANQETQYF.

In this sample, this clonotype is medium-sized. This chain uses TRBV20-1 with TRBJ2-2; no firm D call. Germline CDR1 reads DFQATT; CDR2 reads SNEGSKA (reference sequence). The CDR3 covers 14 residues. The V and J ends lost 6 bases and 1 base respectively, with 12 bases between them. The CDR3 region is CSAAKGWNTGELFF. In DNA, the CDR3 is TGCAGTGCCGCGAAGGGCTGGAACACCGGGGAGCTGTTTTTT.

Relative to its sample, this clonotype is large. The chain carries TRBV4-1 and TRBJ1-5; D is possibly TRBD1 (6 bases). The CDR3 is 16 amino acids. Germline loops: CDR1 MGHRA, CDR2 YSYEKL. Trimming shortened V by 1 base and J by 5 bases, and 15 bases separated the two germline ends. CDR3 nucleotide sequence: TGCGCCAGCAGCCAAGGAGATGGGACACGGGATCAGCCCCAGCATTTT. Its translation is CASSQGDGTRDQPQHF.

This clonotype is medium-sized (0.01 to 0.1%). J is TRBJ1-1 and V is TRBV7-9; 9 positions match TRBD1. CDR3 length: 18 residues. The germline gives CDR1 SEHNR, CDR2 FQNEAQ (reference sequence). The V gene end was trimmed by 5 bases and the J gene end by 3 bases; junction bases not matched to a gene: 16. The CDR3 region is CASSPRVMNRGRDTEAFF. CDR3 nucleotide sequence: TGTGCCAGCAGCCCTAGGGTGATGAACAGGGGGCGCGACACTGAAGCTTTCTTT.

In this sample, this clonotype turned up many times. A much larger clone is a single base away; this may be a read error. The chain couples TRBV12-5 to TRBJ1-2; 7 nucleotides agree with TRBD1. The CDR3 has 16 residues. Germline CDR1 is LGHNT and CDR2 is FRNRAP. CDR3 sequence: CASGTDRAVANYGYNF. In DNA, the CDR3 is TGTGCTAGTGGTACTGACAGGGCGGTTGCTAACTATGGCTACAACTTC.

By share, this clonotype counts as medium-sized (0.01 to 0.1%). The chain joins TRBV28 to TRBJ1-1; D is ambiguous. Germline V lookup: CDR1 MDHEN, CDR2 SYDVKM. Trimming took 10 bases from V and 0 from J, leaving 3 bases between them. This CDR3 comprises 10 residues. CDR3 nucleotide sequence: TGTGCCACCTTGAACACTGAAGCTTTCTTT. It yields the protein CATLNTEAFF.

This clonotype has at least ten counts. The junction differs from germline at one of its ends, possibly a read error. CDR3 nucleotides: TGCAGTGTTTTAGAAGGGGGCGACTGGTATGGCGACACCTTC. The encoded protein is CSVLEGGDWYGDTF. The rearrangement joins TRBV20-1 to TRBJ1-2; 7 bases match TRBD1. The CDR3 covers 14 residues. CDR1 and CDR2 (germline): DFQATT, SNEGSKA (reference sequence).

Of note for this clonotype: With a much larger clone just one base away, this may be a read error. J is TRBJ2-5 and V is TRBV7-9; 9 nucleotides match TRBD1. The CDR3 extends over 15 amino acids. With 3 bases clipped from V and 4 bases from J, the junction kept 6 bases outside the gene matches. Germline-derived CDR1 and CDR2 are SEHNR and FQNEAQ (reference sequence). The CDR3 is CASSFRDRARETQYF. The CDR3 bases are TGTGCCAGCAGCTTCAGGGACAGGGCCCGAGAGACCCAGTACTTC.

This clonotype is termed medium-sized. The rearrangement uses TRBV28 and TRBJ2-1; D perhaps matches TRBD1 (5 bases). Germline V gene lookup returns CDR1 MDHEN and CDR2 SYDVKM. Trimming stripped 10 bases from V and 6 bases from J, with 16 bases between. The CDR3 is 13 amino acids. CDR3 in DNA: TGTGCCATTTTAGTCACAGGTTCCAATGAGCAGTTCTTC. It specifies CAILVTGSNEQFF.

In this sample, this clonotype is medium-sized. The chain recombines TRBV4-1 with TRBJ1-4; D gene uncertain. The CDR3 spans 13 residues. Germline CDR1 reads MGHRA; CDR2 reads YSYEKL. V was pared by 8 bases and J by 3 bases, with 10 bases between. CDR3 sequence (DNA): TGCGCCAGCTGTGGAGACCCTAATGAAAAACTGTTTTTT. It codes for CASCGDPNEKLFF.

This clonotype rates as large. This sequence joins TRBV20-1 and TRBJ2-5; TRBD1 is a possible D gene (6 bases). V shed 0 bases and J shed 3 bases, with 11 bases lying between them. Germline CDR1 is DFQATT and CDR2 is SNEGSKA (reference sequence). The CDR3 consists of 14 residues. The CDR3 region is CSARDSQGKETQYF. CDR3 nucleotide sequence: TGCAGTGCTAGAGACTCCCAGGGGAAAGAGACCCAGTACTTC.

In this sample, this clonotype is medium-sized (0.01 to 0.1%). The chain has TRBV7-9 and TRBJ2-2, with D perhaps being TRBD1 or TRBD2 (5 bases each). The V gene's germline CDR1 is SEHNR and CDR2 FQNEAQ (reference sequence). Trimming took off 4 bases at V and 0 bases at J, with 15 bases between the two ends. The CDR3 sequence is 17 residues long. The CDR3 loop is CASSSSRGRTNTGELFF. Written as DNA, the CDR3 is TGTGCCAGCAGCTCCAGTAGGGGACGGACGAACACCGGGGAGCTGTTTTTT.

This clonotype was observed at least ten times. This rearrangement joins TRBV20-1 to TRBJ2-7; D not certain. The CDR3 length is 18 residues. The germline V and J ends were trimmed by 5 bases and 5 bases, with 31 bases remaining between them. CDR1 DFQATT and CDR2 SNEGSKA come from the germline V gene (reference sequence). The CDR3 protein is CSAEGSARDRTGRNEQYF. In DNA form, the CDR3 reads TGCAGTGCTGAAGGAAGTGCTAGAGATCGGACGGGTCGGAACGAGCAGTACTTC.